This section outlines one T cell receptor beta chain sequence together with its context. What it binds is not known. This sample was taken from a study of beta chain features in type 1 diabetes. The CDR3 is 15 amino acids. Trimming pared 1 base from V and 4 bases from J, leaving 11 bases between. The V gene's germline CDR1 is SGHAT and CDR2 FQDESV (reference sequence). CD45RO/CCR7/CD25/CD127/CD95/CD27 separated CD4+ naive, central memory, regulatory and stem cell-like memory cells by sorting. Purities over 98% were achieved in all sorted populations. Findings and limits, study-wide: TCRB rearrangement may or may not be influenced by HLA type; here this remained unresolved.

The sequenced template was cDNA made from the entire isolated RNA. Repertoires were generated with immunoSEQ multiplex PCR, while TCRdb's copy carries only in-frame clones and drops some. The sample yields around 430,000 clones, 30% seen once. This clonotype was sampled from a man in his late teens or twenties in good health. The specimen sequenced was naive CD4+ T cells from blood. The V gene is TRBV11-1, the J gene TRBJ2-1; no reliable D call. CDR3 in amino acids: CASSLGVSGYNEQFF. In nucleotides, the CDR3 is TGTGCCAGCAGCTTAGGCGTCTCTGGGTACAATGAGCAGTTCTTC.